The 15 T cell receptor beta chains below all came from one sample that was sequenced in a study of cytomegalovirus exposure and HLA in healthy donors. The PCR ran on 60 Vbeta and 13 Jbeta primers. TCRdb keeps only in-frame clones here, not all; method: immunoSEQ multiplex PCR. The sample has about 100,000 clones, roughly four fifths seen once. Sequencing was carried out using PBMCs. The receptors were sampled from a man between 50 and 59 years old in good health and CMV-seronegative.

This sequence joins TRBV30 and TRBJ1-6; no clear D. The V end was cut by 3 bases, the J end by 7 bases, with 10 bases between. Germline V gives CDR1 GTSNPN, CDR2 SVGIG (reference sequence). This CDR3 region has 13 residues. The DNA of the CDR3 is TGTGCCTGGAGGCGACACAGCAATTCACCCCTCCACTTT. Translation: CAWRRHSNSPLHF.

The V gene is TRBV5-1, the J gene TRBJ1-2; weak D call: TRBD1 (5 bases). CDR3 length: 19 residues. The germline V and J ends were trimmed by 3 bases and 1 base, with 25 bases remaining between them. Germline V gene lookup returns CDR1 SGHRS and CDR2 YFSETQ. CDR3 loop: CASSSIGGNHPAFNYGYTF. CDR3 DNA: TGCGCCAGCAGCTCCATTGGGGGGAACCACCCCGCGTTTAACTATGGCTACACCTTC.

This chain joins TRBV7-2 and TRBJ1-2; D is unclear. This CDR3 contains 13 residues. The germline CDR1 and CDR2 sequences are SGHTA and FQGNSA. The V end lost 10 bases, the J end lost 3 bases, and 15 bases lay between the germline ends. Here the CDR3 DNA reads TGTGCCACCGCACTTAACGCTGACTATGGCTACACCTTC. The encoded protein is CATALNADYGYTF.

This chain uses TRBV2 with TRBJ2-7, with D possibly TRBD1 on 6 matching bases. The CDR3 is 14 residues long. Germline V gene lookup returns CDR1 SNHLY and CDR2 FYNNEI. Between the trimmed V and J ends, which lost 3 bases and 3 bases, there was a span of 12 bases. In DNA, the CDR3 is TGTGCCAGCAGTGAGGGTACAGGGCTCTACGAGCAGTACTTC. It codes for CASSEGTGLYEQYF.

The chain links TRBV11-2 to TRBJ2-7; 10 positions agree with TRBD1. The CDR3 has 14 residues. CDR1 and CDR2 from the germline V gene are SGHAT and FQNNGV. The J segment lost 2 bases and the V segment lost 5 bases, leaving 3 bases of the junction unmatched. In DNA form, the CDR3 reads TGTGCCAGCAGCCCTGGACAGGGGGCCTACGAGCAGTACTTC. Amino acids: CASSPGQGAYEQYF. Based on the CDR3 plus reference TRBV11-2 and TRBJ2-7, the full variable domain is EAGVAQSPRYKIIEKRQSVAFWCNPISGHATLYWYQQILGQGPKLLIQFQNNGVVDDSQLPKDRFSAERLKGVDSTLKIQPAKLEDSAVYLCASSPGQGAYEQYFGPGTRLTVT.

The rearrangement joins TRBV27 to TRBJ2-3; 9 bases match TRBD2. Germline loops: CDR1 MNHEY, CDR2 SMNVEV (reference sequence). Losses at the gene ends were 5 bases for V and 2 bases for J; bases not matched to a gene: 5. The CDR3 extends over 15 amino acids. The CDR3 coding sequence is TGTGCCAGCAGTCGACTAGCGGCCCTCACAGATACGCAGTATTTT. It specifies CASSRLAALTDTQYF.

V and J are TRBV28 and TRBJ2-6; maybe TRBD2 (6 bases). Germline V CDR1 and CDR2: MDHEN, SYDVKM. CDR3 length: 14 residues. V was pared by 3 bases and J by 3 bases, with 6 bases between. The CDR3 DNA follows: TGTGCCAGCAGTTTGGACTATGGGGCCAACGTCCTGACTTTC. Translated, it gives CASSLDYGANVLTF.

The sample holds a few counts of this clone. The genes are TRBV7-2 and TRBJ2-5, with D hard to call. The CDR3 totals 12 residues. Trimming removed 4 bases at V and 7 bases at J, with 10 bases between. Germline V CDR1 and CDR2: SGHTA, FQGNSA. The CDR3 DNA follows: TGTGCCAGCAGCTCGGCGACGGGGACCCAGTACTTC. This encodes CASSSATGTQYF.

The rearrangement links TRBV28 to TRBJ1-5; D uncertain. The germline V gene encodes CDR1 MDHEN and CDR2 SYDVKM. V dropped 6 bases and J dropped 5 bases, with 17 bases sitting between them. This CDR3 contains 15 residues. The CDR3 region is CASSPRRVDYQPQHF. For the CDR3, the DNA is TGTGCCAGCAGCCCCAGGAGGGTGGATTATCAGCCCCAGCATTTT.

V is TRBV7-2 and J is TRBJ2-6; tentatively, D is TRBD2 (6 bases). This CDR3 comprises 21 residues. Between the trimmed V and J ends, which lost 0 bases and 0 bases, there was a span of 21 bases. Germline CDR1 reads SGHTA; CDR2 reads FQGNSA. This chain's CDR3 is CASSLAENLRGFSSGANVLTF. The CDR3 DNA sequence: TGTGCCAGCAGCTTAGCCGAGAATCTCCGGGGGTTCAGCTCTGGGGCCAACGTCCTGACTTTC. The variable domain in full, with the rest retrieved from reference TRBV7-2 and TRBJ2-6, is GAGVSQSPSNKVTEKGKDVELRCDPISGHTALYWYRQSLGQGLEFLIYFQGNSAPDKSGLPSDRFSAERTGGSVSTLTIQRTQQEDSAVYLCASSLAENLRGFSSGANVLTFGAGSRLTVL.

On this clone: At one end, the junction sequence differs from germline, possibly due to a read error. The chain carries TRBV30 and TRBJ1-2; D is uncertain. The CDR3 totals 14 residues. Germline lookup yields CDR1 GTSNPN and CDR2 SVGIG (reference sequence). CDR3 DNA sequence: TGTACCTGGAGTGTGCAGGTTCTTTTCTATGGCTACACCTTC. This translates into CTWSVQVLFYGYTF.

The chain recombines TRBV2 with TRBJ1-4; 10 bases match TRBD1. Losses at the gene ends were 8 bases for V and 8 bases for J; bases not matched to a gene: 8. CDR1 is SNHLY and CDR2 is FYNNEI in the germline V gene. CDR3 length equals 14 residues. CDR3: CASVTGTGVEKLFF. The CDR3, as DNA: TGTGCCAGCGTAACCGGGACAGGGGTCGAAAAACTGTTTTTT.

The rearrangement joins TRBV15 to TRBJ1-4; perhaps TRBD1 as D (5 bases). The CDR3 sequence is 15 residues long. Germline loops: CDR1 LNHNV, CDR2 YYDKDF (reference sequence). The V and J ends lost 1 base and 8 bases respectively, with 14 bases between them. The CDR3 sequence is CATSRVGGGSEKLFF. The DNA of the CDR3 is TGTGCCACCAGCAGAGTCGGGGGGGGGAGCGAAAAACTGTTTTTT.

This clone has a handful of counts. The chain's CDR3 is CASSLGGGTEAFF. Written as DNA, the CDR3 is TGCGCCAGCAGCTTGGGAGGGGGCACTGAAGCTTTCTTT. The chain uses TRBV5-1 and TRBJ1-1, with D perhaps TRBD1 (6 bases). The V and J ends lost 0 bases and 4 bases respectively, with 7 bases between them. Germline values: CDR1 SGHRS, CDR2 YFSETQ. CDR3 size: 13 residues. The full variable domain, its missing parts supplied by reference TRBV5-1 and TRBJ1-1, is KAGVTQTPRYLIKTRGQQVTLSCSPISGHRSVSWYQQTPGQGLQFLFEYFSETQRNKGNFPGRFSGRQFSNSRSEMNVSTLELGDSALYLCASSLGGGTEAFFGQGTRLTVV.

The chain carries TRBV19 and TRBJ1-2; 9 bases agree with TRBD1. The CDR3 length is 14 residues. V lost 5 bases and J lost 1; bases outside the gene matches: 2. Germline CDR1 and CDR2: LNHDA and SQIVND (reference sequence). This chain's CDR3 is CASSLDRGNYGYTF. The CDR3 DNA sequence: TGTGCCAGTAGTTTGGACAGGGGTAACTATGGCTACACCTTC.